The 16 T cell receptor beta chains below all came from one sample that was sequenced in a study of Ad26.COV2.S vaccination and SARS-CoV-2 variants. The repertoire was sequenced with immunoSEQ multiplex PCR; TCRdb's copy has only in-frame clones and lacks some. The sample contains roughly 320,000 clones, 70% to 90% of which appear only once. Treatment: 19 received Ad26.COV2.S at low or high dose, single or two shots; 5 received placebo; per-sample allocation not given. Sampling occurred on day 63 after the first vaccine or placebo injection. This material consisted of peripheral blood, taken in a trial of Ad26.COV2.S vaccine versus placebo. Every receptor here comes from a person between 18 and 59 years old who received the Ad26.COV2.S COVID-19 vaccine or a placebo.

J is TRBJ2-3 and V is TRBV30; perhaps TRBD1 as D (6 bases). The V end lost 5 bases, the J end lost 2 bases, and 17 bases lay between the germline ends. The germline CDR1 and CDR2 sequences are GTSNPN and SVGIG (reference sequence). The CDR3 length is 15 residues. The CDR3 coding sequence is TGTGCCTGGGACCCCGGACAGTCCTCCACAGATACGCAGTATTTT. This translates into CAWDPGQSSTDTQYF. Based on the CDR3 plus reference TRBV30 and TRBJ2-3, the full variable domain is SQTIHQWPATLVQPVGSPLSLECTVEGTSNPNLYWYRQAAGRGLQLLFYSVGIGQISSEVPQNLSASRPQDRQFILSSKKLLLSDSGFYLCAWDPGQSSTDTQYFGPGTRLTVL.

The chain joins TRBV28 to TRBJ1-2; 9 bases fit TRBD1. The CDR3 loop spans 15 amino acids. V lost 7 bases, J lost 6 bases, and 12 bases stayed unmatched. CDR1 is MDHEN and CDR2 is SYDVKM in the germline V gene. CDR3 nucleotide sequence: TGTGCCAGCATGTTCGACAGGGGGTCACGAAATGGCTACACCTTC. This gives the protein CASMFDRGSRNGYTF.

This chain joins TRBV4-1 and TRBJ1-2, with a tentative D call TRBD1 (5 bases). V dropped 4 bases and J dropped 1 base, with 13 bases sitting between them. This CDR3 has 15 amino acids. Germline V lookup: CDR1 MGHRA, CDR2 YSYEKL. The CDR3: CASSRTSGSNYGYTF. CDR3 sequence (DNA): TGCGCCAGCAGCCGGACATCCGGGAGTAACTATGGCTACACCTTC.

This chain joins TRBV6-4 and TRBJ1-1; D unresolved. V lost 5 bases to trimming and J lost 7 bases, with 14 bases between them. The CDR3 extends over 13 amino acids. The germline gives CDR1 MRHNA, CDR2 SNTAGT. The CDR3 coding sequence is TGTGCCAGCAGTACCGGGGAGGGAGGTGAAGCTTTCTTT. Amino acid sequence: CASSTGEGGEAFF.

This chain connects TRBV15 to TRBJ2-3; perhaps TRBD2 as D (7 bases). This CDR3 contains 14 residues. With 9 bases removed from V and 0 bases from J, the gap between germline ends came to 13 bases. Germline V gene data show CDR1 as LNHNV and CDR2 as YYDKDF (reference sequence). The CDR3 DNA is TGTGCCACGGGAGGGACATTTAGCACAGATACGCAGTATTTT. This sequence encodes CATGGTFSTDTQYF.

The V call is TRBV19, the J call TRBJ1-1, with a tentative D call TRBD1 (5 bases). The CDR3 runs to 16 residues. The V and J ends lost 8 bases and 0 bases respectively, with 19 bases between them. CDR1 LNHDA and CDR2 SQIVND come from the germline V gene (reference sequence). CDR3 coding DNA: TGTGCCAGTGCTATGGGGGGTGGTGTCTTGAACACTGAAGCTTTCTTT. It encodes CASAMGGGVLNTEAFF.

V gene TRBV16 combines with J gene TRBJ1-3, with D possibly being TRBD1 (5 bases). The CDR3 has 15 amino acids. From germline, CDR1 is KGHSY and CDR2 FQNENV. V lost 0 bases and J 0 bases, leaving 6 bases between the germline ends. CDR3 DNA sequence: TGTGCCAGCAGCCAATCGGGGGGCTCTGGAAACACCATATATTTT. Encoded protein: CASSQSGGSGNTIYF.

The V gene is TRBV11-2, the J gene TRBJ2-2, with TRBD2 matching over 10 bases. V trimming: 0 bases; J trimming: 4 bases; junction bases outside the gene matches: 8. This CDR3 contains 18 residues. Germline V gives CDR1 SGHAT, CDR2 FQNNGV. CDR3 protein: CASSLDPGLALPTGELFF. The DNA of the CDR3 is TGTGCCAGCAGCTTAGACCCGGGACTAGCGTTACCCACCGGGGAGCTGTTTTTT.

In this sample, this clone turned up a few times. The chain recombines TRBV4-1 with TRBJ1-5; D remains unclear. Germline assignment: CDR1 MGHRA and CDR2 YSYEKL. Deletions cut 0 bases from V and 6 bases from J, with 6 bases between. The CDR3 has 13 amino acids. The CDR3 loop is CASSQEYFQPQHF. In nucleotides, the CDR3 is TGCGCCAGCAGCCAAGAATATTTTCAGCCCCAGCATTTT.

A few counts support this clone. The chain joins TRBV2 to TRBJ1-1, with 8 bases identical to TRBD1. Trimming took 8 bases from V and 4 from J; bases not matched to a gene: 6. This CDR3 region has 13 residues. Germline assignment: CDR1 SNHLY and CDR2 FYNNEI. The CDR3 coding sequence is TGTGCCAGCCGTAGGACAGGGATCACTGAAGCTTTCTTT. It encodes CASRRTGITEAFF.

This sequence joins TRBV27 and TRBJ1-5; D not resolved. CDR1 MNHEY and CDR2 SMNVEV come from the germline V gene (reference sequence). The V end lost 5 bases, the J end lost 7 bases, and 9 bases lay between the germline ends. This CDR3 spans 12 amino acids. The CDR3 DNA reads TGTGCCAGCAGTAGTTGGCGGCAGCCCCAGCATTTT. It encodes CASSSWRQPQHF.

The V and J genes are TRBV27 and TRBJ2-5; 8 bases map to TRBD1. Germline values: CDR1 MNHEY, CDR2 SMNVEV (reference sequence). Trimming took 1 base from V and 0 from J; bases not matched to a gene: 10. This CDR3 region has 18 residues. The CDR3 bases are TGTGCCAGCAGTTTATTTGGGGTCCCAGGGGGCTACCAAGAGACCCAGTACTTC. Residues: CASSLFGVPGGYQETQYF.

This clone was counted between two and nine times. The chain links TRBV25-1 to TRBJ1-1; TRBD1 matches 9 bases. From germline, CDR1 is MGHDK and CDR2 SYGVNS. V shed 5 bases, J shed 1 base, and the junction held 5 bases outside the gene matches. This CDR3 spans 15 amino acids. The CDR3 sequence is CASSPTTGGNTEAFF. DNA for the CDR3: TGTGCCAGCAGTCCTACGACAGGGGGGAACACTGAAGCTTTCTTT.

Comments on this clone: The same CDR3 can be traced to other DNA sequences in this sample. The gene calls are TRBV5-1 and TRBJ2-3, with no clear D. The germline V gene encodes CDR1 SGHRS and CDR2 YFSETQ. The CDR3 consists of 13 residues. V was cut by 3 bases and J by 0 bases, with 5 bases left in between. Written as DNA, the CDR3 is TGCGCCAGCAGCTCGATTAGCACAGATACGCAGTATTTT. It encodes CASSSISTDTQYF.

The chain uses TRBV6-5 and TRBJ2-5; D unresolved. The CDR3 is 14 amino acids. Between the trimmed V and J ends, which lost 6 bases and 4 bases, there was a span of 15 bases. The germline V gene has CDR1 MNHEY and CDR2 SVGAGI. CDR3 nucleotides: TGTGCCAGCAGCCCGCTAACGATTCGAGAGACCCAGTACTTC. It specifies CASSPLTIRETQYF.

The DNA of the CDR3 is TGTGCCAGCAGTGAGGGGTTGGGGTACTTACGGCAAAACACCGGGGAGCTGTTTTTT. Protein product: CASSEGLGYLRQNTGELFF. The rearrangement uses TRBV9 and TRBJ2-2; either TRBD1 or TRBD2 may supply D (5 bases each). V was shortened by 5 bases and J by 2 bases, with 25 bases between the two germline ends. This CDR3 contains 19 residues. Germline CDR1 and CDR2: SGDLS and YYNGEE.